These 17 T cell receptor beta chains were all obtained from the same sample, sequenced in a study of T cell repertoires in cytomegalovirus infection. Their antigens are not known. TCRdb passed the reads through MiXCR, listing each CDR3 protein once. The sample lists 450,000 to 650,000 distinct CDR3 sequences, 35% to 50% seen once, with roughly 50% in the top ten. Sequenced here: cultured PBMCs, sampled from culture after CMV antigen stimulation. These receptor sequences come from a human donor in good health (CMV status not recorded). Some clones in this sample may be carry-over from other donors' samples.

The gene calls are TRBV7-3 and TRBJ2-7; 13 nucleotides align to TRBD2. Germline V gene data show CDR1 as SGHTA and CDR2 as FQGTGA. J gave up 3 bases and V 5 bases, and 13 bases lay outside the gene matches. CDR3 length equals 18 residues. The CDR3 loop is CASSPPGTSGTKYYEQYF. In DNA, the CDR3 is TGTGCCAGCAGCCCTCCGGGGACTAGCGGGACAAAATACTACGAGCAGTACTTC.

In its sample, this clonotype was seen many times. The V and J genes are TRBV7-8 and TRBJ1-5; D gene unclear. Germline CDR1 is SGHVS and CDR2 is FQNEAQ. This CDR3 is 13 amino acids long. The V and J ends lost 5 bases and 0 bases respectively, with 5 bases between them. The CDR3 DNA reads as TGTGCCAGCAGCCGATATAGCAATCAGCCCCAGCATTTT. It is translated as CASSRYSNQPQHF. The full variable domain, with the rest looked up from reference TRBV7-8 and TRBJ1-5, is GAGVSQSPRYKVAKRGQDVALRCDPISGHVSLFWYQQALGQGPEFLTYFQNEAQLDKSGLPSDRFFAERPEGSVSTLKIQRTQQEDSAVYLCASSRYSNQPQHFGDGTRLSIL.

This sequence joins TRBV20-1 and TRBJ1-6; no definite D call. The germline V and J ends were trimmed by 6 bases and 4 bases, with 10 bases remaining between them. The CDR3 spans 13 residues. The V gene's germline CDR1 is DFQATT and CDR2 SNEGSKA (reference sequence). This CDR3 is CSAHSQYNSPLHF. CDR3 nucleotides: TGCAGTGCCCATTCCCAATATAATTCACCCCTCCACTTT.

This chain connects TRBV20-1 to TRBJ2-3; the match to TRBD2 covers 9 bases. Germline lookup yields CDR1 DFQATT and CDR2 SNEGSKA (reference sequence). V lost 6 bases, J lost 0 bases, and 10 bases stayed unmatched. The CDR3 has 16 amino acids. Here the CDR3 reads CSASQASGTSTDTQYF. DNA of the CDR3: TGCAGTGCCTCCCAGGCTAGCGGGACTAGCACAGATACGCAGTATTTT.

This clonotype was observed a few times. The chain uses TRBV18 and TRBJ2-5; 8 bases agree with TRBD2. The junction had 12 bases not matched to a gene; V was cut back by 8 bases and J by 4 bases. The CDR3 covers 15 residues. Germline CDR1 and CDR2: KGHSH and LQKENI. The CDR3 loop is CASLQTGGAGETQYF. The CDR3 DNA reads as TGTGCCAGCCTCCAGACCGGGGGGGCCGGAGAGACCCAGTACTTC.

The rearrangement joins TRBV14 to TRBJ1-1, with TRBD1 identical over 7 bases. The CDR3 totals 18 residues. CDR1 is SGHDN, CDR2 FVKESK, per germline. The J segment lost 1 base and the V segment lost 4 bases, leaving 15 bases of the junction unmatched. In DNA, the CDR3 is TGTGCCAGCAGCCCCGAGGGGCCCAGGGGGTTTTGGAACACTGAAGCTTTCTTT. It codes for CASSPEGPRGFWNTEAFF.

Here the CDR3 reads CSARLSGGGTGELFF. The CDR3 nucleotides read TGCAGTGCTAGGTTGAGTGGGGGAGGCACCGGGGAGCTGTTTTTT. The chain is built from TRBV20-1 and TRBJ2-2; weak D call: TRBD2 (6 bases). The V end lost 3 bases, the J end lost 4 bases, and 15 bases lay between the germline ends. The germline V gene has CDR1 DFQATT and CDR2 SNEGSKA (reference sequence). This CDR3 region has 15 residues.

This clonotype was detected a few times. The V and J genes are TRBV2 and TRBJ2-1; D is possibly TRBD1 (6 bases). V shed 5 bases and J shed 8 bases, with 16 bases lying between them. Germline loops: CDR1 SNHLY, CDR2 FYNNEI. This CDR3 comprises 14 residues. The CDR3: CASSLGRQGYEQFF. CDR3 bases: TGTGCCAGCAGTCTTGGCAGGCAGGGGTATGAGCAGTTCTTC.

The DNA of the CDR3 is TGTGCCAGCAGCTCCCAGCCGGGGGTTGAAGCTTTCTTT. It codes for CASSSQPGVEAFF. The chain joins TRBV7-2 to TRBJ1-1; D may be TRBD1 (5 bases). Looked up from germline, CDR1 is SGHTA and CDR2 is FQGNSA. The CDR3 is made up of 13 amino acids. V was clipped by 4 bases and J by 7 bases, with 13 bases between them.

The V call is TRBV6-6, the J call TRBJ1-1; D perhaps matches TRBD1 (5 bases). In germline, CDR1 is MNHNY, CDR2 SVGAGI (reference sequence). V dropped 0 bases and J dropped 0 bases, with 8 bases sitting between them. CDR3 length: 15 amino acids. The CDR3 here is CASSYSQGLNTEAFF. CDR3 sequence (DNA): TGTGCCAGCAGTTACTCGCAGGGCCTGAACACTGAAGCTTTCTTT.

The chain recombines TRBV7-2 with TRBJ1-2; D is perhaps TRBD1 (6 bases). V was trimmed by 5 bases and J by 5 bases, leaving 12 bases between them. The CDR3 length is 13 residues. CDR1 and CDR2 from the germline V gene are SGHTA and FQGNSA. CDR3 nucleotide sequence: TGTGCCAGCAGCCCCAGGGGTGAATATGGCTACACCTTC. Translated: CASSPRGEYGYTF.

CDR3 nucleotide sequence: TGTGCCAGCAGCTTGGTAGAGGGATCGGGAGGCTACACCTTC. It yields the protein CASSLVEGSGGYTF. The chain is built from TRBV5-6 and TRBJ1-2; D ambiguous. With 0 bases removed from V and 8 bases from J, the gap between germline ends came to 14 bases. There are 14 residues in the CDR3. The germline gives CDR1 SGHDT, CDR2 YYEEEE.

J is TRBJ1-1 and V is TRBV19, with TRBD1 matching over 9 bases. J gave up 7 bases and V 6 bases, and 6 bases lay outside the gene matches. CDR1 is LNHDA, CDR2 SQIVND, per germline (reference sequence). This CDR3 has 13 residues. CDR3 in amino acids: CASSQTGGDEAFF. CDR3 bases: TGTGCCAGTAGCCAAACAGGGGGCGATGAAGCTTTCTTT.

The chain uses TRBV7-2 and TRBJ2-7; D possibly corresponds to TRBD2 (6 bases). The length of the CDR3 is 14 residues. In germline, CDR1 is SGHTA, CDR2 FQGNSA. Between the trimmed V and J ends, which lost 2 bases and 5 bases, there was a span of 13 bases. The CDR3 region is CASSLNRGGHEQYF. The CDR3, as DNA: TGTGCCAGCAGCTTAAACCGGGGAGGCCACGAGCAGTACTTC.

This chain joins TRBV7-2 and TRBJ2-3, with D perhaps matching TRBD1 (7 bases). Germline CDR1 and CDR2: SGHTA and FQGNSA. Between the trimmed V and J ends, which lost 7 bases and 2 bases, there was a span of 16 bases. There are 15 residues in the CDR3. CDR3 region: CASIWAEGATDTQYF. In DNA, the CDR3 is TGTGCCAGCATCTGGGCGGAGGGGGCCACAGATACGCAGTATTTT.

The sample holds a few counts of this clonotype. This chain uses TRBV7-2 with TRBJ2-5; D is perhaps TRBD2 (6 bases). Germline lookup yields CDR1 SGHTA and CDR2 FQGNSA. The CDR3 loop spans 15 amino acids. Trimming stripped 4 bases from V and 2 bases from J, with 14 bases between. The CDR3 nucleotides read TGTGCCAGCAGCTCGGCCGGGACTGTACAAGAGACCCAGTACTTC. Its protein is CASSSAGTVQETQYF.

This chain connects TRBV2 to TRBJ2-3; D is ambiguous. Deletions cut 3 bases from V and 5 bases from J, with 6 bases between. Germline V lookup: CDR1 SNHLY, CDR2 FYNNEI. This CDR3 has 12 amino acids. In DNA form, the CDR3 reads TGTGCCAGCAGTGAGGCTCGAGATACGCAGTATTTT. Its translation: CASSEARDTQYF.